The clone carrying this TCR beta chain came up many times. TCRdb re-called the RT-PCR reads with MiXCR, one entry per CDR3 protein. The sample contains about 960,000 distinct CDR3 sequences, over 15% of which appear only once. This CDR3 has 11 residues. The V end was cut by 6 bases, the J end by 3 bases, with 9 bases between. Germline V CDR1 and CDR2: DFQATT, SNEGSKA (reference sequence). These data originate in a study of patients and donors after allogeneic stem cell transplantation. The sample was blood, either unsorted or a sorted T cell fraction (not recorded which). This clonotype was obtained from a human donor who was either an allogeneic HSCT recipient or a stem cell or donor lymphocyte infusion donor (not recorded which). It is not recorded whose cells these are; they may come from a transplant donor. V usage is TRBV20-1 and J usage is TRBJ2-7; unclear D gene. CDR3: CSAQILYEQYF. The CDR3 DNA is TGCAGTGCCCAGATTCTCTACGAGCAGTACTTC.